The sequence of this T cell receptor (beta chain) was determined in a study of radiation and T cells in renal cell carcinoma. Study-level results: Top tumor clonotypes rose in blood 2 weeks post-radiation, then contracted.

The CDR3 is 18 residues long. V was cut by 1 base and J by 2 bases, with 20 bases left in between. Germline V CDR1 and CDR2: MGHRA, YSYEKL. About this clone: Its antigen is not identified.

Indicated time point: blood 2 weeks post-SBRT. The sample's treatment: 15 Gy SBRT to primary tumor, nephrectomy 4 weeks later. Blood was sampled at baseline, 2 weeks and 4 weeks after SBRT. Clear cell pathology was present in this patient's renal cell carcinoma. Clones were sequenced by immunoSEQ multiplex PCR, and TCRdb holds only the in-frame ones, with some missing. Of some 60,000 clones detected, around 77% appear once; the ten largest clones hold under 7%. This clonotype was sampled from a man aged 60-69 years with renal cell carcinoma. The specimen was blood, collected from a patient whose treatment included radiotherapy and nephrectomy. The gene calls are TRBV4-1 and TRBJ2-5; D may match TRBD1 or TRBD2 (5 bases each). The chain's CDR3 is CASSQVPGAIAPQETQYF. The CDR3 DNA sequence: TGCGCCAGCAGCCAAGTCCCCGGGGCGATAGCGCCACAAGAGACCCAGTACTTC.